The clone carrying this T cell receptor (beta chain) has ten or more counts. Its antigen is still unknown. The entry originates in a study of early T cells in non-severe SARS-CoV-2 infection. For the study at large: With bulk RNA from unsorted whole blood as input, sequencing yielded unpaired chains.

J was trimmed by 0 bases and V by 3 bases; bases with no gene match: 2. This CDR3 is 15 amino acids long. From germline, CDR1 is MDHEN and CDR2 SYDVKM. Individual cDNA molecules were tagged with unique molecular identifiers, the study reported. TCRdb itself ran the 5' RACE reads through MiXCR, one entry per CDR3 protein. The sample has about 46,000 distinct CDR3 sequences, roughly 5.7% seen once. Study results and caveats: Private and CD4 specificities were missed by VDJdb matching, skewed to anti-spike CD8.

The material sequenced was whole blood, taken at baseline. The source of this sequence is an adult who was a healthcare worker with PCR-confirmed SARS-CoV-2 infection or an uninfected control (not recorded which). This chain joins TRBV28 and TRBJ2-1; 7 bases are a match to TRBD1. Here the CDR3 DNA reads TGTGCCAGCAGTTTTTCAGGGGGCTCCTACAATGAGCAGTTCTTC. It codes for CASSFSGGSYNEQFF.